A single sample is the source of the 9 T cell receptor beta chains below, sequenced in a study of identifying expanded T cells in peripheral blood. Sequencing was performed with immunoSEQ multiplex PCR; in TCRdb, only in-frame clones are kept and a portion is missing. The sample lists 80,000 to 95,000 clones; around 89% were seen once. The sequencing sample was made of blood. These receptors all stem from a person between 18 and 75 years old in good health.

The gene calls are TRBV16 and TRBJ1-5, with D perhaps matching TRBD1 (5 bases). This CDR3 is 16 amino acids long. Germline V lookup: CDR1 KGHSY, CDR2 FQNENV. V lost 1 base, J lost 3 bases, and 13 bases lay in between. CDR3 DNA: TGTGCCAGCAGCCAATTGAGGGAAGGGGTCAATCAGCCCCAGCATTTT. Its protein product is CASSQLREGVNQPQHF.

The V call is TRBV6-5, the J call TRBJ1-5; TRBD1 is a possible D gene (5 bases). The CDR3 contains 10 residues. Germline values: CDR1 MNHEY, CDR2 SVGAGI. Trimming took 8 bases from V and 7 from J, leaving 6 bases between them. Written as DNA, the CDR3 is TGTGCCAGCGGGGGACAGCCCCAGCATTTT. Protein product: CASGGQPQHF.

The rearrangement joins TRBV7-6 to TRBJ2-3; TRBD2 agrees at 8 bases. From germline, CDR1 is SGHVS and CDR2 FNYEAQ. The J segment lost 7 bases and the V segment lost 1 base, leaving 4 bases of the junction unmatched. This CDR3 is 14 amino acids long. The CDR3 sequence: CASSLGGTRNTQYF. In DNA, the CDR3 is TGTGCCAGCAGCTTAGGAGGGACTAGAAATACGCAGTATTTT.

This rearrangement joins TRBV28 to TRBJ2-1; 11 nucleotides agree with TRBD2. The CDR3 has 15 amino acids. The germline V gene encodes CDR1 MDHEN and CDR2 SYDVKM. Losses at the gene ends were 5 bases for V and 8 bases for J; bases not matched to a gene: 8. The CDR3 reads CASSTLAGGGYEQFF. DNA for the CDR3: TGTGCCAGCAGTACCCTAGCGGGGGGAGGGTATGAGCAGTTCTTC.

V is TRBV19 and J is TRBJ2-1, with 8 bases aligning to TRBD1. Germline CDR1 and CDR2: LNHDA and SQIVND (reference sequence). Losses at the gene ends were 6 bases for V and 7 bases for J; bases not matched to a gene: 5. The CDR3 has 13 residues. The CDR3 here is CASRLTGVNEQFF. The CDR3 coding sequence is TGTGCCAGTAGGCTGACAGGGGTGAATGAGCAGTTCTTC.

The rearrangement uses TRBV7-3 and TRBJ2-4; D gene unclear. Germline values: CDR1 SGHTA, CDR2 FQGTGA. V lost 5 bases, J lost 9 bases, and 14 bases lay in between. This CDR3 has 13 residues. CDR3 residues: CASSQDPGSIQYF. CDR3 sequence (DNA): TGTGCCAGCAGCCAGGACCCCGGTAGCATTCAGTACTTC.

This chain joins TRBV11-2 and TRBJ2-3; D call uncertain. Germline CDR1 is SGHAT and CDR2 is FQNNGV. The V gene lost 5 bases and the J gene lost 6 bases, with 9 bases spanning the gap. The CDR3 is 12 residues long. CDR3 amino acids: CASSQSEDTQYF. The CDR3 DNA is TGTGCCAGCAGCCAGAGTGAGGATACGCAGTATTTT.

J is TRBJ1-2 and V is TRBV28; no firm D call. CDR1 and CDR2 (germline): MDHEN, SYDVKM. There are 12 residues in the CDR3. Trimming took off 0 bases at V and 7 bases at J, with 6 bases between the two ends. This CDR3 is CASSLWEAGYTF. In nucleotides, the CDR3 is TGTGCCAGCAGTTTATGGGAGGCTGGCTACACCTTC.

This clone was recorded a few times. The rearrangement joins TRBV5-1 to TRBJ2-7; maybe TRBD2 (6 bases). This CDR3 has 15 amino acids. Germline CDR1 SGHRS, CDR2 YFSETQ. Trimming removed 3 bases at V and 0 bases at J, with 13 bases between. The CDR3 here is CASSSSPGLSYEQYF. The CDR3 DNA sequence: TGCGCCAGCAGCTCAAGTCCGGGACTCTCCTACGAGCAGTACTTC.